This TCR beta chain emerged from a study of lymphopenia after photon versus proton radiotherapy. Some clones are missing from TCRdb's copy, which holds only in-frame ones; the method was immunoSEQ multiplex PCR. This table holds 35,000 to 45,000 clones, around 85% found once. As for this clone: What it binds is not known.

Per germline, CDR1 MRHNA and CDR2 SNTAGT. V was clipped by 6 bases and J by 1 base, with 13 bases between them. This CDR3 is built from 15 residues. Broader study findings: Survival link was tested only in deceased patients; proton benefit remains a possibility. Post-nadir TCR diversity decline inversely tracked overall survival among those who died. Relative stability marked proton patients; photon patients lost diversity and naive cells. Oligoclonal CD8+ Temra expansion after nadir drove photon patients' diversity drop.

The chain carries TRBV6-4 and TRBJ1-5; weak D call: TRBD1 (5 bases). The source of this sequence is a man aged 50 or older with gastric cancer. The sample was peripheral blood, taken from a patient treated with photon-based radiotherapy. CDR3 bases: TGTGCCAGCAGGACCCCGGGGGGGAGCAATCAGCCCCAGCATTTT. Translating gives CASRTPGGSNQPQHF.